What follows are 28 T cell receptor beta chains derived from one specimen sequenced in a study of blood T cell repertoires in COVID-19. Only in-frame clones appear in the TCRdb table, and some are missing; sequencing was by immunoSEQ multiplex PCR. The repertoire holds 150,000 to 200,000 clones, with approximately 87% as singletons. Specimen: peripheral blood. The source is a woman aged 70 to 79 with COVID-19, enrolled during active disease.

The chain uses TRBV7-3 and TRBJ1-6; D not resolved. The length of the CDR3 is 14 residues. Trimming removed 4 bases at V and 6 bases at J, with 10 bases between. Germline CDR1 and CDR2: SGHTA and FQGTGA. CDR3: CASSSGLANSPLHF. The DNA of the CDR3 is TGTGCCAGCAGCTCAGGACTCGCTAATTCACCCCTCCACTTT.

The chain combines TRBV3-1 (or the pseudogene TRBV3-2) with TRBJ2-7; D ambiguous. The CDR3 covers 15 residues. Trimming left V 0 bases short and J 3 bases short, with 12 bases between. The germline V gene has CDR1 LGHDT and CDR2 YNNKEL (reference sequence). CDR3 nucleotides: TGTGCCAGCAGCCAAGATGTGAGGCCAATCTACGAGCAGTACTTC. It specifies CASSQDVRPIYEQYF.

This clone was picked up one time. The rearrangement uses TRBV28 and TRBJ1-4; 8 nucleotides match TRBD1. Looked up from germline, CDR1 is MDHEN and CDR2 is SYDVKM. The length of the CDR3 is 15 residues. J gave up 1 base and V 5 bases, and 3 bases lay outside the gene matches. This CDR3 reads CASSDTGGTNEKLFF. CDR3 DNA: TGTGCCAGCAGTGATACAGGGGGAACTAATGAAAAACTGTTTTTT.

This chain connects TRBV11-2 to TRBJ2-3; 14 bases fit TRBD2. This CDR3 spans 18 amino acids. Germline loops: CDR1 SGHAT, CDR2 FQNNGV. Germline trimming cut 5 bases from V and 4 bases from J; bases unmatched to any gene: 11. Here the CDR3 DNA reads TGTGCCAGCAGCCCGGGGACTAGCGGGAGAGGGGGGTCAGATACGCAGTATTTT. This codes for CASSPGTSGRGGSDTQYF.

The CDR3 DNA sequence: TGTGCCAGCTCAGCCACAGGGATGGATTCACCCCTCCACTTT. Protein: CASSATGMDSPLHF. The J gene is TRBJ1-6, the V gene TRBV18, with D perhaps matching TRBD1 (6 bases). Trimming stripped 5 bases from V and 8 bases from J, with 13 bases between. CDR3 size: 14 residues. Germline V gene sequence: CDR1 KGHSH, CDR2 LQKENI. Filled out from reference TRBV18 and TRBJ1-6, the complete variable domain reads NAGVMQNPRHLVRRRGQEARLRCSPMKGHSHVYWYRQLPEEGLKFMVYLQKENIIDESGMPKERFSAEFPKEGPSILRIQQVVRGDSAAYFCASSATGMDSPLHFGNGTRLTVT.

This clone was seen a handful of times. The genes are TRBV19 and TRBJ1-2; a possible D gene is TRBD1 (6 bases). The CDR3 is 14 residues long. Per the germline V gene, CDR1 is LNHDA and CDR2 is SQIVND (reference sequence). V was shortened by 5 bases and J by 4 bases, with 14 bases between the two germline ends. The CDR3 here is CASSAGQISYGYTF. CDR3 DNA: TGTGCCAGTAGTGCTGGACAGATCTCCTATGGCTACACCTTC.

CDR3 nucleotides: TGTGCCAGCAGCTCACCCGGGACAGGGTACTATGAGCAGTTCTTC. Amino acid sequence: CASSSPGTGYYEQFF. The rearrangement uses TRBV11-1 and TRBJ2-1; TRBD1 matches 9 bases. CDR1 and CDR2 from the germline V gene are SGHAT and FQDESV (reference sequence). CDR3 length equals 15 residues. J gave up 8 bases and V 4 bases, and 9 bases lay outside the gene matches.

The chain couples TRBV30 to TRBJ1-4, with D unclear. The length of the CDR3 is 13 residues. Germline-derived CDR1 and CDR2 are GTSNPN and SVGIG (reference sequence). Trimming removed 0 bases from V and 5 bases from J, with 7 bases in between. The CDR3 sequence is CAWSVGNNEKLFF. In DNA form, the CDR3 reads TGTGCCTGGAGTGTGGGCAACAATGAAAAACTGTTTTTT.

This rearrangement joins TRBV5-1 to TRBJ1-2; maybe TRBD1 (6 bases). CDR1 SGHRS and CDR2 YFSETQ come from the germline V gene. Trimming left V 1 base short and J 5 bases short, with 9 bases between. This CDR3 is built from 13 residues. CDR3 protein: CASSLSGEYGYTF. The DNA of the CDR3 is TGCGCCAGCAGCTTGTCAGGGGAATATGGCTACACCTTC.

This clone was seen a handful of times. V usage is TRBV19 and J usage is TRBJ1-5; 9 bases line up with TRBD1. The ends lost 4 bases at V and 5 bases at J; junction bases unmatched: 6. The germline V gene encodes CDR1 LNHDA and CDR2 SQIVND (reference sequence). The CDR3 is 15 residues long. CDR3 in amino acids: CASSSGQGFHQPQHF. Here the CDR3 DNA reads TGTGCCAGTAGTAGTGGACAGGGGTTTCATCAGCCCCAGCATTTT.

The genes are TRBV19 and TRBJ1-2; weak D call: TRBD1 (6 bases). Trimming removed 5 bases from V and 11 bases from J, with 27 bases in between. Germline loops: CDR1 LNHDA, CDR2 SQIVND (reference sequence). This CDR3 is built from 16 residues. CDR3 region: CASSARTVGIYVRYTF. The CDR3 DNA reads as TGTGCCAGTAGTGCAAGGACAGTCGGAATTTACGTGAGGTACACCTTC. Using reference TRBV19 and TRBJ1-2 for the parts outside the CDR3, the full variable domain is DGGITQSPKYLFRKEGQNVTLSCEQNLNHDAMYWYRQDPGQGLRLIYYSQIVNDFQKGDIAEGYSVSREKKESFPLTVTSAQKNPTAFYLCASSARTVGIYVRYTFGSGTRLTVV.

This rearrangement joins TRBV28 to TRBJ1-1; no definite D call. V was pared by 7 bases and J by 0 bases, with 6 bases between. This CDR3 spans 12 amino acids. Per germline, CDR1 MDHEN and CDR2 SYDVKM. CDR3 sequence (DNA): TGTGCCAGCATATCGGTGAACACTGAAGCTTTCTTT. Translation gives CASISVNTEAFF.

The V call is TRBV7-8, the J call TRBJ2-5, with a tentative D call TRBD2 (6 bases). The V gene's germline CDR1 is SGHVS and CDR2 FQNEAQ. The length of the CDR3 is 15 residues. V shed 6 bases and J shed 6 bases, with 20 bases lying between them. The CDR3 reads CASRGTAEGRKTQYF. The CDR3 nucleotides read TGTGCCAGCAGGGGCACGGCGGAGGGTAGGAAGACCCAGTACTTC. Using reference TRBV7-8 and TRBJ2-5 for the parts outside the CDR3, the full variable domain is GAGVSQSPRYKVAKRGQDVALRCDPISGHVSLFWYQQALGQGPEFLTYFQNEAQLDKSGLPSDRFFAERPEGSVSTLKIQRTQQEDSAVYLCASRGTAEGRKTQYFGPGTRLLVL.

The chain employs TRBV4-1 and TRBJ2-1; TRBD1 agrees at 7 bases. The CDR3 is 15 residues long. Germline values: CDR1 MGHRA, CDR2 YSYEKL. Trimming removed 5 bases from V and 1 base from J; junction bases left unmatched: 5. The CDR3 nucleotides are TGCGCCAGCAGCTATCAGGGACAGTCCTACAATGAGCAGTTCTTC. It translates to CASSYQGQSYNEQFF.

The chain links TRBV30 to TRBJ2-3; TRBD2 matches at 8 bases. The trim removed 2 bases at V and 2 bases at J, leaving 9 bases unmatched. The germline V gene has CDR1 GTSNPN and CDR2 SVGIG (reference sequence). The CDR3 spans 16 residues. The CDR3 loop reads CAWSPPGTRFTDTQYF. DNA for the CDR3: TGTGCCTGGAGTCCTCCCGGGACTAGGTTCACAGATACGCAGTATTTT. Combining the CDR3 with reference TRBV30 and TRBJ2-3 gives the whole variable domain SQTIHQWPATLVQPVGSPLSLECTVEGTSNPNLYWYRQAAGRGLQLLFYSVGIGQISSEVPQNLSASRPQDRQFILSSKKLLLSDSGFYLCAWSPPGTRFTDTQYFGPGTRLTVL.

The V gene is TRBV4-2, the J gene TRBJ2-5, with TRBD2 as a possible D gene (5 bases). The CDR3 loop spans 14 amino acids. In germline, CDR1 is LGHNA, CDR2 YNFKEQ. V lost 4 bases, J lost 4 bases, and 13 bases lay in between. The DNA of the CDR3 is TGTGCCAGCAGCCTGGACGGGATAGGAGAGACCCAGTACTTC. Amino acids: CASSLDGIGETQYF.

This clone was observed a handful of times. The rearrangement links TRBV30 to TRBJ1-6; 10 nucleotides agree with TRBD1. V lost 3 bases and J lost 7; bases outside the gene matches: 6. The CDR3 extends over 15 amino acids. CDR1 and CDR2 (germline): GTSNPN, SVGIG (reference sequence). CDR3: CAWSTLGQGNSPLHF. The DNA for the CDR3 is TGTGCCTGGAGCACTTTGGGACAGGGGAATTCACCCCTCCACTTT.

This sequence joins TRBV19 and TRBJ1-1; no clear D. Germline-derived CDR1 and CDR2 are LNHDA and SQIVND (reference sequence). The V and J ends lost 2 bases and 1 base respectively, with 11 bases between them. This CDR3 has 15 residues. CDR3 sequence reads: CASSINQVQNTEAFF. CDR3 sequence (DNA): TGTGCCAGTAGTATAAATCAGGTCCAGAACACTGAAGCTTTCTTT.

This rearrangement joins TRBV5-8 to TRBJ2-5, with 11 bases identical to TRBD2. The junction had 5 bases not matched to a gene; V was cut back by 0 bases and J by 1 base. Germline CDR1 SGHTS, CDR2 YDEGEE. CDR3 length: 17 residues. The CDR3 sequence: CASSLGGTSGSQETQYF. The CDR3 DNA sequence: TGTGCCAGCAGCTTGGGTGGGACTAGCGGATCCCAAGAGACCCAGTACTTC.

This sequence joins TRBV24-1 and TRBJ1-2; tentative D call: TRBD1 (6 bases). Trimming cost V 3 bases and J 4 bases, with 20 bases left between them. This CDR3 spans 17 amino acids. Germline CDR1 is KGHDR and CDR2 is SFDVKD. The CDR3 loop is CATSDRSGTPTGYGYTF. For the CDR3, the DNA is TGTGCCACCAGTGATCGTTCCGGGACACCCACGGGCTATGGCTACACCTTC.

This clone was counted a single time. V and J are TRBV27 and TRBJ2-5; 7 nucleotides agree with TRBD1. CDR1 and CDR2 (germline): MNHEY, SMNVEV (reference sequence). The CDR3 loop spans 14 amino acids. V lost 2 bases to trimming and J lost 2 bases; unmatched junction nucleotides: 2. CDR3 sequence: CASSLNRGQETQYF. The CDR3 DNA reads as TGTGCCAGCAGTTTAAACAGGGGTCAAGAGACCCAGTACTTC.

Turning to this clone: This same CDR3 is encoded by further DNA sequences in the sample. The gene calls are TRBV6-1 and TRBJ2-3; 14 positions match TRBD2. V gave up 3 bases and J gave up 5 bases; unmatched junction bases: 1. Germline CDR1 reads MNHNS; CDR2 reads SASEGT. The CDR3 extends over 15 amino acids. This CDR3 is CASSEGLAGVDTQYF. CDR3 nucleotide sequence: TGTGCCAGCAGTGAGGGACTAGCGGGAGTAGATACGCAGTATTTT.

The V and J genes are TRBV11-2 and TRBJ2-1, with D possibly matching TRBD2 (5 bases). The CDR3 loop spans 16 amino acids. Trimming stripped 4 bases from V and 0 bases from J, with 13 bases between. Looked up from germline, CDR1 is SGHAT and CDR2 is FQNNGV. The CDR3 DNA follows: TGTGCCAGCAGCTCCCTTCGGGGTAGCTCCTACAATGAGCAGTTCTTC. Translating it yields CASSSLRGSSYNEQFF.

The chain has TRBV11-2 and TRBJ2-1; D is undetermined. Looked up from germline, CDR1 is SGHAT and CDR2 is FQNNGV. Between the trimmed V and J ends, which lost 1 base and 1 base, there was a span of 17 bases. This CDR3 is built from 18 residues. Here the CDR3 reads CASSLVAQLVGSYNEQFF. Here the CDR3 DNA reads TGTGCCAGCAGCTTAGTGGCACAGTTGGTAGGTTCCTACAATGAGCAGTTCTTC.

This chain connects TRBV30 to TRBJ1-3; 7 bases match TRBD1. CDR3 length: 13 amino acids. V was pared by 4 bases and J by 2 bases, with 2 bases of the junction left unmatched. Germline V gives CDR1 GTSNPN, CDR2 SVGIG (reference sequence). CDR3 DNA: TGTGCCTGGACAGGGGGAACTGGAAACACCATATATTTT. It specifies CAWTGGTGNTIYF.

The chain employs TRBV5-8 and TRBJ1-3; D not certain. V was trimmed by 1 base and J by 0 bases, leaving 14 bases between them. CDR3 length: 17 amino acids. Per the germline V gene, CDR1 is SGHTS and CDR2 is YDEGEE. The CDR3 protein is CASSLIGLISSGNTIYF. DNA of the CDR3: TGTGCCAGCAGCTTGATTGGCCTCATCTCCTCTGGAAACACCATATATTTT.

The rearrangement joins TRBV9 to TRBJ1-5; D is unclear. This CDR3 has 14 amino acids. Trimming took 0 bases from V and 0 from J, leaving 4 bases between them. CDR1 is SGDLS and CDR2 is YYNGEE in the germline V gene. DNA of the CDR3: TGTGCCAGCAGCGTAGGACATAGCAATCAGCCCCAGCATTTT. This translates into CASSVGHSNQPQHF.

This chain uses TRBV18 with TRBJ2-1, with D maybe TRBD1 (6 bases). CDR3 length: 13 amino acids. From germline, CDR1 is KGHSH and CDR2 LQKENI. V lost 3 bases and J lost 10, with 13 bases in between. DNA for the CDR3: TGTGCCAGCTCACCGAGACAGGACGACGAGCAGTTCTTC. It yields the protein CASSPRQDDEQFF. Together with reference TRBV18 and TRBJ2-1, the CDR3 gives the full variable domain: NAGVMQNPRHLVRRRGQEARLRCSPMKGHSHVYWYRQLPEEGLKFMVYLQKENIIDESGMPKERFSAEFPKEGPSILRIQQVVRGDSAAYFCASSPRQDDEQFFGPGTRLTVL.